This T cell receptor (beta chain) comes out of a study of blood T cell repertoires in COVID-19. This CDR3 comprises 13 residues. The germline gives CDR1 MGHDK, CDR2 SYGVNS. The V gene lost 6 bases and the J gene lost 4 bases, with 12 bases spanning the gap. In the original processing: Reference gene primer amplification in the assay estimated nucleated cell counts. Some clones are missing from TCRdb's copy, which holds only in-frame ones; the method was immunoSEQ multiplex PCR. The V and J calls and clone size come from that table; D and trimming were worked out from the DNA. The sample has 200,000 to 250,000 clones, under 85% seen once; the top ten hold 7.5% to 9%.

Sequenced sample: peripheral blood. This chain uses TRBV25-1 with TRBJ2-5; perhaps TRBD2 as D (6 bases). The receptor comes from a woman older than 75 with COVID-19, enrolled during active disease. The CDR3 DNA follows: TGTGCCAGCAGAAGTGCGGGACCAGAGACCCAGTACTTC. Residues: CASRSAGPETQYF. The full variable domain, with the rest looked up from reference TRBV25-1 and TRBJ2-5, is EADIYQTPRYLVIGTGKKITLECSQTMGHDKMYWYQQDPGMELHLIHYSYGVNSTEKGDLSSESTVSRIRTEHFPLTLESARPSHTSQYLCASRSAGPETQYFGPGTRLLVL.